Below, 18 T cell receptor beta chains from the same sample are listed, as sequenced in a study of OX40 agonist ivuxolimab in advanced cancers. Profiling relied on immunoSEQ multiplex PCR, and the TCRdb table lists in-frame clones only, not all of them. This table holds about 51,000 clones, approximately 81% found once. The specimen comprised CD4+ or CD8+ T cells sorted from blood, sampled in a trial of the OX40 agonist ivuxolimab. Receptors were obtained from an adult with an advanced solid tumor such as melanoma, head and neck, liver or kidney cancer.

The chain combines TRBV7-9 with TRBJ2-7; weak D call: TRBD1 (6 bases). There are 14 residues in the CDR3. Germline V gives CDR1 SEHNR, CDR2 FQNEAQ (reference sequence). The germline V and J ends were trimmed by 5 bases and 4 bases, with 15 bases remaining between them. The DNA for the CDR3 is TGTGCCAGCAGCCCCGAGGGCAGGGGATACGAGCAGTACTTC. It codes for CASSPEGRGYEQYF.

The gene calls are TRBV23-1 and TRBJ1-1, with D maybe TRBD1 (6 bases). TRBV23-1 is reported as an ORF; its role is uncertain. This CDR3 is 15 amino acids long. V shed 1 base and J shed 6 bases, with 15 bases lying between them. The CDR3 DNA reads TGCGCCAGCAGTCAATGCTCACGGCCAGGGGCTGAAGCTTTCTTT. Protein: CASSQCSRPGAEAFF.

The chain employs TRBV4-3 and TRBJ1-1; D possibly corresponds to TRBD1 (6 bases). Per the germline V gene, CDR1 is LGHNA and CDR2 is YSLEER. With 5 bases removed from V and 5 bases from J, the gap between germline ends came to 12 bases. The CDR3 has 13 residues. CDR3 DNA: TGCGCCAGCAGCGAACGTCAGGGGACTGAAGCTTTCTTT. This codes for CASSERQGTEAFF.

The rearrangement uses TRBV29-1 and TRBJ2-3; a weak D match, TRBD1 (5 bases). The CDR3 extends over 15 amino acids. Germline CDR1 SQVTM, CDR2 ANQGSEA. Trimming removed 1 base from V and 5 bases from J, with 16 bases in between. The CDR3 DNA follows: TGCAGCGTTGAAGGGACAATTTTTAGGCAAGATACGCAGTATTTT. Translation: CSVEGTIFRQDTQYF.

The chain is built from TRBV4-2 and TRBJ2-3, with 7 bases that match TRBD1. Germline CDR1 LGHNA, CDR2 YNFKEQ. The trim removed 2 bases at V and 4 bases at J, leaving 9 bases unmatched. CDR3 length: 16 amino acids. The CDR3 coding sequence is TGTGCCAGCAGCCAAAAACAGGGGCCCCTCGCAGATACGCAGTATTTT. This translates into CASSQKQGPLADTQYF.

The chain employs TRBV11-2 and TRBJ1-1; 7 positions agree with TRBD1. CDR1 is SGHAT and CDR2 is FQNNGV in the germline V gene. This CDR3 is built from 17 residues. The V gene end was trimmed by 0 bases and the J gene end by 0 bases; junction bases not matched to a gene: 7. CDR3 region: CASSLDPQGTLNTEAFF. DNA of the CDR3: TGTGCCAGCAGCTTAGACCCACAGGGGACCTTGAACACTGAAGCTTTCTTT.

V is TRBV19 and J is TRBJ2-1; TRBD1 matches 7 bases. V dropped 7 bases and J dropped 0; count of bases not matched to a gene: 9. The CDR3 consists of 16 residues. Germline CDR1 reads LNHDA; CDR2 reads SQIVND (reference sequence). CDR3 region: CASTSGQWGSYNEQFF. The CDR3, as DNA: TGTGCCAGTACCTCGGGACAGTGGGGCTCCTACAATGAGCAGTTCTTC.

Written as DNA, the CDR3 is TGTGCCAGCAGCCTAGCGGGGGAGTACCAAGAGACCCAGTACTTC. This gives the protein CASSLAGEYQETQYF. The J gene is TRBJ2-5, the V gene TRBV7-3, with TRBD2 identical over 10 bases. The CDR3 runs to 15 residues. J lost 0 bases, V lost 5 bases, and 3 bases had no gene match. Germline V gives CDR1 SGHTA, CDR2 FQGTGA.

This clone was picked up one time. The V call is TRBV27, the J call TRBJ2-4, with unresolved D. CDR1 and CDR2 (germline): MNHEY, SMNVEV (reference sequence). V lost 7 bases and J 0 bases, leaving 16 bases between the germline ends. The CDR3 loop spans 16 amino acids. The chain's CDR3 is CASNWTAVLAKNIQYF. DNA of the CDR3: TGTGCCAGCAATTGGACCGCCGTCTTAGCCAAAAACATTCAGTACTTC.

V is TRBV27 and J is TRBJ2-7; D unclear. The CDR3 consists of 15 residues. CDR1 MNHEY and CDR2 SMNVEV come from the germline V gene (reference sequence). Trimming shortened V by 2 bases and J by 3 bases, and 14 bases separated the two germline ends. CDR3 amino acids: CASSLGFSILYEQYF. CDR3 nucleotide sequence: TGTGCCAGCAGTTTAGGGTTCAGCATTCTCTACGAGCAGTACTTC.

The rearrangement uses TRBV11-2 and TRBJ1-2, with D unresolved. The CDR3 length is 13 residues. The germline V and J ends were trimmed by 4 bases and 4 bases, with 10 bases remaining between them. Germline V lookup: CDR1 SGHAT, CDR2 FQNNGV. The CDR3 spells CASSSDGGYGYTF. The CDR3 region has the DNA TGTGCCAGCAGCTCCGACGGAGGCTATGGCTACACCTTC.

The chain has TRBV28 and TRBJ1-1; D is unresolved. This CDR3 has 13 residues. CDR1 and CDR2 from the germline V gene are MDHEN and SYDVKM. The ends were cut back, 3 bases at V and 4 bases at J, with 9 bases in the middle. CDR3 coding DNA: TGTGCCAGCAGTTTCCGAGTGGGCACTGAAGCTTTCTTT. This translates into CASSFRVGTEAFF.

J is TRBJ2-7 and V is TRBV27; D unresolved. This CDR3 region has 13 residues. With 1 base removed from V and 1 base from J, the gap between germline ends came to 5 bases. Germline CDR1 MNHEY, CDR2 SMNVEV (reference sequence). The CDR3 protein is CASSLWASYEQYF. CDR3 nucleotide sequence: TGTGCCAGCAGTTTATGGGCTTCCTACGAGCAGTACTTC.

In its sample, this clone was seen a few times. The rearrangement links TRBV6-1 to TRBJ2-7, with 8 nucleotides matching TRBD1. There are 15 residues in the CDR3. Trimming at V came to 7 bases and at J to 3 bases, leaving 11 bases not matched to a gene. The germline CDR1 and CDR2 sequences are MNHNS and SASEGT. The CDR3 spells CASIQPGQAIYEQYF. CDR3 DNA: TGTGCCAGCATTCAACCGGGACAGGCGATCTACGAGCAGTACTTC.

The chain combines TRBV30 with TRBJ1-6; D not resolved. Trimming pared 2 bases from V and 8 bases from J, leaving 13 bases between. Germline V gene lookup returns CDR1 GTSNPN and CDR2 SVGIG (reference sequence). The CDR3 is 14 residues long. The CDR3 coding sequence is TGTGCCTGGAGTACCCAACCCGGGGATTCACCCCTCCACTTT. Its protein is CAWSTQPGDSPLHF.

The CDR3: CASSWEGGRDTGELFF. CDR3 nucleotides: TGCGCCAGCAGCTGGGAGGGCGGTAGAGACACCGGGGAGCTGTTTTTT. The V gene is TRBV5-1, the J gene TRBJ2-2; 7 bases are a match to TRBD2. The CDR3 sequence is 16 residues long. Unmatched junction bases numbered 8, after V lost 3 bases and J lost 3 bases. The germline CDR1 and CDR2 sequences are SGHRS and YFSETQ.

V is TRBV27 and J is TRBJ2-2; 7 bases are shared with TRBD1. CDR1 and CDR2 (germline): MNHEY, SMNVEV (reference sequence). The CDR3 has 15 residues. V lost 4 bases to trimming and J lost 4 bases; unmatched junction nucleotides: 6. This CDR3 reads CASSYVTGFTGELFF. In DNA, the CDR3 is TGTGCCAGCAGTTATGTGACAGGGTTCACCGGGGAGCTGTTTTTT.

The chain links TRBV4-1 to TRBJ1-5, with D unresolved. In germline, CDR1 is MGHRA, CDR2 YSYEKL. This CDR3 contains 14 residues. The V end lost 0 bases, the J end lost 9 bases, and 12 bases lay between the germline ends. The CDR3 region is CASSQDLGPWPQHF. In DNA form, the CDR3 reads TGCGCCAGCAGCCAAGATCTGGGCCCGTGGCCCCAGCATTTT.